This TCR beta chain originates from a study of TIL therapy for anti-PD-1-resistant metastatic lung cancer. On the study more broadly: Half of patients were current or former smokers. Tumors carried a median 1.5 non-synonymous mutations per megabase.

This was the immunoSEQ v3 assay. Each library reached some 2 million read pairs, or about 4.5-6.5 million at deep level. Data came from immunoSEQ multiplex PCR; TCRdb stores just in-frame clones and leaves some out. The table shows approximately 60,000 clones, with around four fifths occurring only once. Time point given: pre-treatment sample, taken before nivolumab and TIL therapy. The study, taken as a whole, reports: Infused TIL clonotypes partially replaced the baseline blood repertoire, then decayed over months.

The J segment lost 3 bases and the V segment lost 1 base, leaving 3 bases of the junction unmatched. This CDR3 region has 15 residues. Per the germline V gene, CDR1 is SNHLY and CDR2 is FYNNEI. As concerns this clone: Its matching antigen is unknown.

The receptor's source is a person aged 25-79 years with non-small cell lung cancer. Sequences were derived from blood, sampled at baseline. The V gene is TRBV2, the J gene TRBJ1-5; 7 positions agree with TRBD1. The CDR3 DNA follows: TGTGCCAGCAGTGAAGATGGACAGGACAATCAGCCCCAGCATTTT. It encodes CASSEDGQDNQPQHF. Full variable domain (outside the CDR3, taken from reference TRBV2 and TRBJ1-5): EPEVTQTPSHQVTQMGQEVILRCVPISNHLYFYWYRQILGQKVEFLVSFYNNEISEKSEIFDDQFSVERPDGSNFTLKIRSTKLEDSAMYFCASSEDGQDNQPQHFGDGTRLSIL.